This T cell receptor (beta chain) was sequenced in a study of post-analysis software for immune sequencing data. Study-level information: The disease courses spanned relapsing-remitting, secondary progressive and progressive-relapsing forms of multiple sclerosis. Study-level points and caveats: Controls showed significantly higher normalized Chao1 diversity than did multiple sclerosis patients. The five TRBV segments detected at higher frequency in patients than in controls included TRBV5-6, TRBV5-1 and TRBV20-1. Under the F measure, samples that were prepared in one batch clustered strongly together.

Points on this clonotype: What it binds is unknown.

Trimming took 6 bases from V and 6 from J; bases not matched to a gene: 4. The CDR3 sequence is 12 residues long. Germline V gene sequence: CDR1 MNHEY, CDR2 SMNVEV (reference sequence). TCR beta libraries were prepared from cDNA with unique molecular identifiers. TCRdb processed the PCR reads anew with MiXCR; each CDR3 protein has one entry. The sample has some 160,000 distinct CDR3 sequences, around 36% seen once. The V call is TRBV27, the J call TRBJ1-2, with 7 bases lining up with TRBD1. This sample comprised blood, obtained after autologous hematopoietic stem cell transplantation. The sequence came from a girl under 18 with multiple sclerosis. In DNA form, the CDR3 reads TGTGCCAGCAGCGGGACAGCCCATGGCTACACCTTC. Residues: CASSGTAHGYTF.